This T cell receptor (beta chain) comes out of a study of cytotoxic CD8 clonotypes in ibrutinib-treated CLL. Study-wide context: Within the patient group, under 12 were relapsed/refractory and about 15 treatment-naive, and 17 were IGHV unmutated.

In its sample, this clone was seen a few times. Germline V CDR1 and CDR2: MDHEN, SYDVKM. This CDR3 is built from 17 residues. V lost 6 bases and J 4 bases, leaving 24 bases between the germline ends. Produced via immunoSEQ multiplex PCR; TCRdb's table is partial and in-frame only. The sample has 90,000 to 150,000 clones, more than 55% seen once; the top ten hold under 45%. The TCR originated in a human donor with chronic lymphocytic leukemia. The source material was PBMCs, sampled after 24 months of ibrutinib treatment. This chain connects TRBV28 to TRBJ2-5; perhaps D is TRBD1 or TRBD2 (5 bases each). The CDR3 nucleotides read TGTGCCAGCAGCCCTAGCAGGGCGGAGGTTCTTCCAGAGACCCAGTACTTC. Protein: CASSPSRAEVLPETQYF.